This passage covers 18 T cell receptor beta chains from one sample sequenced in a study of T cell responses to AZD1222 COVID-19 vaccine. Repertoires were generated with immunoSEQ multiplex PCR, while TCRdb's copy carries only in-frame clones and drops some. The data hold approximately 150,000 clones, with 75% to 95% observed a single time. The starting material was peripheral blood, obtained 28 days after the second dose of the MenACWY control vaccine. These receptors were obtained from an adult who received the MenACWY meningococcal vaccine as a control.

The chain links TRBV15 to TRBJ1-6; no firm D call. The CDR3 length is 14 residues. The V gene lost 0 bases and the J gene lost 9 bases, with 9 bases spanning the gap. Per germline, CDR1 LNHNV and CDR2 YYDKDF (reference sequence). CDR3 protein: CATSRDPELSPLHF. In DNA, the CDR3 is TGTGCCACCAGCAGAGACCCGGAGCTTTCACCCCTCCACTTT.

The gene calls are TRBV6-1 and TRBJ2-3; possibly TRBD2 for D (5 bases). CDR1 and CDR2 from the germline V gene are MNHNS and SASEGT. The V and J ends lost 3 bases and 7 bases respectively, with 20 bases between them. There are 16 residues in the CDR3. The CDR3 bases are TGTGCCAGCAGTGACCCCCAGCGGAAGGTTTCTTATACGCAGTATTTT. It encodes CASSDPQRKVSYTQYF.

This clone appeared a single time. V usage is TRBV2 and J usage is TRBJ2-7; the match to TRBD2 covers 7 bases. Germline V CDR1 and CDR2: SNHLY, FYNNEI. With V trimmed by 6 bases and J by 7 bases, 12 bases remained unmatched. This CDR3 is 14 amino acids long. The chain's CDR3 is CASRPGTGGTEQYF. The CDR3 nucleotides read TGTGCCAGCAGGCCCGGGACGGGGGGTACGGAGCAGTACTTC.

The chain employs TRBV5-1 and TRBJ1-5, with a possible D match to TRBD1 (5 bases). Germline loops: CDR1 SGHRS, CDR2 YFSETQ. This CDR3 comprises 16 residues. V lost 2 bases and J 2 bases, leaving 14 bases between the germline ends. The CDR3 protein is CASSLSGLEGNQPQHF. CDR3 DNA: TGCGCCAGCAGCTTATCAGGGCTCGAAGGCAATCAGCCCCAGCATTTT.

The chain carries TRBV5-1 and TRBJ2-2; D uncertain. CDR1 is SGHRS, CDR2 YFSETQ, per germline. The CDR3 runs 15 residues. V gave up 4 bases and J gave up 6 bases, with 16 bases separating them. Here the CDR3 DNA reads TGCGCCAGCAGCCGGATGGGAAATCGGGCCGGGGAGCTGTTTTTT. Translated: CASSRMGNRAGELFF.

As for this clone: Other DNA sequences from this sample encode an identical CDR3 as well. The V gene is TRBV29-1, the J gene TRBJ2-6; 7 bases map to TRBD1. Germline CDR1 is SQVTM and CDR2 is ANQGSEA. The CDR3 has 14 amino acids. V shed 3 bases and J 2 bases; nucleotides not matched to a gene: 1. The DNA of the CDR3 is TGCAGCGTTGACCAGGGGGCTGGGGCCAACGTCCTGACTTTC. Translation: CSVDQGAGANVLTF.

The chain has TRBV5-1 and TRBJ2-5; 11 bases fit TRBD2. In germline, CDR1 is SGHRS, CDR2 YFSETQ. The junction had 3 bases not matched to a gene; V was cut back by 0 bases and J by 8 bases. The CDR3 length is 14 residues. The CDR3 is CASSLELAGATQYF. CDR3 coding DNA: TGCGCCAGCAGCTTGGAACTAGCGGGGGCCACCCAGTACTTC.

This rearrangement joins TRBV6-2 or TRBV6-3 to TRBJ1-1, with D maybe TRBD1 (6 bases). CDR1 MNHEY and CDR2 SVGEGT come from the germline V gene. With 4 bases removed from V and 1 base from J, the gap between germline ends came to 10 bases. The CDR3 totals 14 residues. CDR3 region: CASSSRGWNTEAFF. In nucleotides, the CDR3 is TGTGCCAGCAGTTCCAGGGGTTGGAACACTGAAGCTTTCTTT.

The chain carries TRBV19 and TRBJ1-2; D possibly corresponds to TRBD1 (5 bases). The V gene's germline CDR1 is LNHDA and CDR2 SQIVND (reference sequence). This CDR3 contains 15 residues. Trimming pared 7 bases from V and 8 bases from J, leaving 23 bases between. CDR3 DNA sequence: TGTGCCAGTACCGAACAGGCATCCCCATATACGGGCTACACCTTC. It encodes CASTEQASPYTGYTF.

The V and J genes are TRBV7-2 and TRBJ2-1; TRBD1 might be the D (6 bases). The CDR3 is 14 amino acids. The V gene lost 3 bases and the J gene lost 0 bases, with 6 bases spanning the gap. CDR1 and CDR2 from the germline V gene are SGHTA and FQGNSA. CDR3 coding DNA: TGTGCCAGCAGCTTGGACAGCTCCTACAATGAGCAGTTCTTC. This gives the protein CASSLDSSYNEQFF. The variable domain in full, completed from reference TRBV7-2 and TRBJ2-1, reads GAGVSQSPSNKVTEKGKDVELRCDPISGHTALYWYRQSLGQGLEFLIYFQGNSAPDKSGLPSDRFSAERTGGSVSTLTIQRTQQEDSAVYLCASSLDSSYNEQFFGPGTRLTVL.

This chain uses TRBV29-1 with TRBJ2-1; 10 bases agree with TRBD2. Germline V gene sequence: CDR1 SQVTM, CDR2 ANQGSEA. The CDR3 covers 14 residues. J gave up 3 bases and V 6 bases, and 5 bases lay outside the gene matches. The CDR3 protein is CSVNERGGYNEQFF. CDR3 DNA: TGCAGCGTGAACGAGCGGGGGGGCTACAATGAGCAGTTCTTC.

The CDR3 coding sequence is TGTGCCAGCAGTTTGGATCAATCGAATCAGCCCCAGCATTTT. Residues: CASSLDQSNQPQHF. The rearrangement uses TRBV28 and TRBJ1-5, with unresolved D. This CDR3 is built from 14 residues. Germline V gene data show CDR1 as MDHEN and CDR2 as SYDVKM. V was clipped by 3 bases and J by 4 bases, with 10 bases between them.

The chain is built from TRBV6-2 or TRBV6-3 and TRBJ1-6; D remains unclear. The V end was cut by 2 bases, the J end by 10 bases, with 9 bases between. This CDR3 region has 13 residues. Germline CDR1 is MNHEY and CDR2 is SVGEGT. In nucleotides, the CDR3 is TGTGCCAGCAGTTACACTATTCCGTCACCCCTCCACTTT. Its translation is CASSYTIPSPLHF.

V is TRBV27 and J is TRBJ1-1; no clear D. The CDR3 extends over 13 amino acids. Trimming shortened V by 0 bases and J by 1 base, and 3 bases separated the two germline ends. CDR1 and CDR2 (germline): MNHEY, SMNVEV (reference sequence). CDR3 in amino acids: CASSLSKNTEAFF. The CDR3 DNA sequence: TGTGCCAGCAGTTTATCCAAGAACACTGAAGCTTTCTTT.

This chain links TRBV5-6 with TRBJ2-7; weak D call: TRBD2 (5 bases). The CDR3 runs to 13 residues. V lost 3 bases and J 6 bases, leaving 13 bases between the germline ends. CDR1 is SGHDT and CDR2 is YYEEEE in the germline V gene. As DNA, the CDR3 is TGTGCCAGCAGCTCCATCGGGGTGGGCGAGCAGTACTTC. Its translation: CASSSIGVGEQYF.

The chain carries TRBV7-8 and TRBJ1-3; unclear D gene. Trimming stripped 5 bases from V and 0 bases from J, with 11 bases between. In germline, CDR1 is SGHVS, CDR2 FQNEAQ. CDR3 length: 15 residues. The CDR3 nucleotides are TGTGCCAGCAGCCCCCGGGCCCACTCTGGAAACACCATATATTTT. Its protein is CASSPRAHSGNTIYF.

The chain is built from TRBV3-1 (or the pseudogene TRBV3-2) and TRBJ2-5; 10 nucleotides align to TRBD1. The junction had 11 bases not matched to a gene; V was cut back by 5 bases and J by 5 bases. Germline CDR1 and CDR2: LGHDT and YNNKEL (reference sequence). The CDR3 contains 16 residues. In nucleotides, the CDR3 is TGTGCCAGCAGCACGCTGGACAGGGGGGGTAGGGAGACCCAGTACTTC. Encoded protein: CASSTLDRGGRETQYF.

This rearrangement joins TRBV6-2 or TRBV6-3 to TRBJ2-7, with 10 bases that match TRBD1. The V gene's germline CDR1 is MNHEY and CDR2 SVGEGT. After removal of 4 bases from V and 6 bases from J, the junction contained 6 bases not matched to a gene. This CDR3 spans 14 amino acids. CDR3 protein: CASSSTGGFGEQYF. The DNA of the CDR3 is TGTGCCAGCAGTTCGACAGGGGGCTTTGGCGAGCAGTACTTC.